This T cell receptor beta chain was recovered during a study of control samples from healthy donors and cancer patients (dated by TCRdb to the early 2020s). Remarks on this clone: It has no known antigen specificity.

The library relied on the immunoSEQ multiplex PCR assay. Entries here come from immuneACCESS through TCRdb and include only in-frame sequences with V and J called. Some clones fail to appear in such tables; in the studies checked, an unresolved V gene covers under half of the shortfall, and the cause of the remainder is unknown. The sample table includes about 190,000 clones. The top ten clonotypes cover roughly 2% of the sample. The germline V end is reduced by 5 bases and the J end by 2 bases; junction bases left unmatched: 9. The CDR3 goes from the cysteine to the phenylalanine over 17 residues. Just the 51-base CDR3 DNA is kept, in frame starting at base 1. The CDR1 and CDR2 encoded by the germline V gene (reference sequence) are MNHEY and SMNVEV.

The receptor chain draws on TRBV27 and TRBJ1-6, with TRBD1 identical over 7 junction bases. This TCR was sampled from a woman in her twenties or thirties in good health. The material sequenced was blood. The DNA sequence is TGTGCCAGCAGTCTGATTTTTGACAGGGCCTATAATTCACCCCTCCACTTT. Its translation reads: CASSLIFDRAYNSPLHF.